The clone carrying this TCR beta chain came up a few times. Its antigen is not identified. The CDR3 has 17 residues. J lost 5 bases, V lost 5 bases, and 14 bases had no gene match. Germline CDR1 reads KGHDR; CDR2 reads SFDVKD. The data were taken from a study of identical twins. Overall study findings and caveats: Out-of-frame alpha sequences shared between twins exhibited an excess of low generation probability. Memory repertoires showed no such pattern, whereas abundant cord blood beta clonotypes carried fewer insertions.

After template switching added a universal primer site, the resulting cDNA carried unique molecular identifiers. TCRdb re-derived calls from the 5' RACE reads in MiXCR, one entry per CDR3 protein. The repertoire holds 500,000 to 550,000 distinct CDR3 sequences, approximately 20% seen once, with more than 0.4% in the top ten. The data also belong to a second study, concerning yellow fever vaccine responses in identical twins.

The sequence derives from a woman aged 18-29 years in good health. Sequencing used CD4+ T cells sorted from blood. The chain joins TRBV24-1 to TRBJ2-3; 8 nucleotides match TRBD2. The DNA for the CDR3 is TGTGCCACCAGTGGGGCCCGGGCTAGCGGGCCTCGAGATACGCAGTATTTT. As protein: CATSGARASGPRDTQYF.